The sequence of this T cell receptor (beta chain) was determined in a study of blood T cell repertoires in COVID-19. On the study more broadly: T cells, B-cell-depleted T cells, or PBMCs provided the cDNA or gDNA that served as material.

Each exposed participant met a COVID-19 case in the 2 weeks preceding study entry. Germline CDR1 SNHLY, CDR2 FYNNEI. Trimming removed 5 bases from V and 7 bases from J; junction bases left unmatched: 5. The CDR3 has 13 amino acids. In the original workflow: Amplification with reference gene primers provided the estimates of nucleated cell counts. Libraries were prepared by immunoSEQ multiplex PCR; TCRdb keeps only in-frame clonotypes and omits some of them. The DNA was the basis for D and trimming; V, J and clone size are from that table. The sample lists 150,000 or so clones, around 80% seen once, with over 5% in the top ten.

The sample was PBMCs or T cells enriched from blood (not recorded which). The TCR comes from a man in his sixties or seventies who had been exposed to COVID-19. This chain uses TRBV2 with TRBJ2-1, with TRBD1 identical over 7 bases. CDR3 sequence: CASSWNRGNEQFF. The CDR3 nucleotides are TGTGCCAGCAGTTGGAACAGGGGAAATGAGCAGTTCTTC.